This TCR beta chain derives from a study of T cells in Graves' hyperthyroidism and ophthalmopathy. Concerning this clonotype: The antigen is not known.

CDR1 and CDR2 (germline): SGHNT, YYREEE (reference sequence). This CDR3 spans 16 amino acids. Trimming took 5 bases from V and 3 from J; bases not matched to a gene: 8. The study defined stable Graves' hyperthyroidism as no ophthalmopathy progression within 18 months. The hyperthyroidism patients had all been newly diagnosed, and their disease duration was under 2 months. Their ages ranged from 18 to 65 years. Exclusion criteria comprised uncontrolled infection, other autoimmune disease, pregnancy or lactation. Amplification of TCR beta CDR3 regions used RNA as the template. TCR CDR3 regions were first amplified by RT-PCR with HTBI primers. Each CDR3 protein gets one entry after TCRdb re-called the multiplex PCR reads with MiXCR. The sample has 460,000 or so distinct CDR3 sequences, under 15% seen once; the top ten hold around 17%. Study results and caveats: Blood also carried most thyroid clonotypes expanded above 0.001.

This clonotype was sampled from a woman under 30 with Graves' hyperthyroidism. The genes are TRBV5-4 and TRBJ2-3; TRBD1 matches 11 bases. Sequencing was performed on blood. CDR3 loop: CASRSGTGGQTDTQYF. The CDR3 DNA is TGTGCCAGCAGATCGGGGACAGGGGGACAAACAGATACGCAGTATTTT. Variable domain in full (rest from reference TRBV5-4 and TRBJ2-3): ETGVTQSPTHLIKTRGQQVTLRCSSQSGHNTVSWYQQALGQGPQFIFQYYREEENGRGNFPPRFSGLQFPNYSSELNVNALELDDSALYLCASRSGTGGQTDTQYFGPGTRLTVL.